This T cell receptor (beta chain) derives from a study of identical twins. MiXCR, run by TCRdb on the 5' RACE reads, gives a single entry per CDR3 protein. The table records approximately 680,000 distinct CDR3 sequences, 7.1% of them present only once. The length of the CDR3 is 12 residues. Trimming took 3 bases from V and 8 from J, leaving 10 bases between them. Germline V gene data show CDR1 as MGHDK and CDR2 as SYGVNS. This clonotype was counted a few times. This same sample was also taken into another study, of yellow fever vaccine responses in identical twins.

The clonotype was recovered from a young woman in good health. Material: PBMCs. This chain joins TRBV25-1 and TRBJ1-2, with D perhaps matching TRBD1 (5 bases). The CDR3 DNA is TGTGCCAGCAGTGACGGGGGAGGCGGCTACACCTTC. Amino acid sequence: CASSDGGGGYTF.